The 6 T cell receptor beta chains listed next were all sequenced from one sample in a study of CD8+ T cells in alopecia areata. The treatment denotes: oral pan-JAK inhibitor, 5-10 mg twice daily. RNA extraction and reverse transcription yielded cDNA as sequencing template. Sequencing used immunoSEQ multiplex PCR; TCRdb keeps in-frame clones, though not all of them. The data contain about 200,000 clones, roughly two fifths of them singletons. The material sequenced was CD4+ T cells sorted from blood, taken at approximately week 30, from a patient treated with tofacitinib. Source of these receptors: a human donor with alopecia areata.

The CDR3 nucleotides read TGTGCCAGCTCAGGACAGGGTGGCAATCAGCCCCAGCATTTT. Amino acids: CASSGQGGNQPQHF. The V call is TRBV18, the J call TRBJ1-5, with 8 bases matching TRBD1. In germline, CDR1 is KGHSH, CDR2 LQKENI. This CDR3 comprises 14 residues. V lost 5 bases and J lost 2; bases outside the gene matches: 2.

The chain recombines TRBV5-6 with TRBJ2-3; D not resolved. Trimming took 5 bases from V and 3 from J, leaving 10 bases between them. CDR3 size: 13 residues. Germline CDR1 is SGHDT and CDR2 is YYEEEE. The CDR3 protein is CASSSQRTDTQYF. CDR3 nucleotide sequence: TGTGCCAGCAGTTCCCAGAGGACAGATACGCAGTATTTT.

This chain joins TRBV30 and TRBJ1-1; D gene unclear. The V and J ends lost 0 bases and 5 bases respectively, with 4 bases between them. CDR3 length equals 11 residues. Germline CDR1 GTSNPN, CDR2 SVGIG (reference sequence). This CDR3 is CAWSVWTEAFF. CDR3 DNA sequence: TGTGCCTGGAGTGTATGGACTGAAGCTTTCTTT.

This clone has a single count. The V call is TRBV27, the J call TRBJ1-6; D is undetermined. There are 15 residues in the CDR3. V was pared by 4 bases and J by 6 bases, with 13 bases between. The germline gives CDR1 MNHEY, CDR2 SMNVEV (reference sequence). Here the CDR3 reads CASSSRTGANSPLHF. For the CDR3, the DNA is TGTGCCAGCAGTTCTCGGACGGGAGCTAATTCACCCCTCCACTTT.

This clone was counted between two and nine times. V gene TRBV7-2 combines with J gene TRBJ2-1, with D possibly being TRBD2 (6 bases). This CDR3 has 14 residues. V gave up 4 bases and J gave up 10 bases, with 17 bases separating them. Germline V CDR1 and CDR2: SGHTA, FQGNSA. The CDR3 region has the DNA TGTGCCAGCAGCTGGGGCACGGGGGTAGGAGAGCAGTTCTTC. This codes for CASSWGTGVGEQFF.

V is TRBV19 and J is TRBJ2-5, with D tentatively TRBD2 (6 bases). Germline V gene lookup returns CDR1 LNHDA and CDR2 SQIVND (reference sequence). This CDR3 has 14 residues. The ends were cut back, 5 bases at V and 1 base at J, with 11 bases in the middle. CDR3 in DNA: TGTGCCAGTAGTCCACGGAGGGGCCAAGAGACCCAGTACTTC. Translation: CASSPRRGQETQYF.